This T cell receptor (beta chain) was recorded in a study of technical replicates of blood from a few donors. Germline CDR1 is MNHEY and CDR2 is SMNVEV (reference sequence). The CDR3 covers 15 residues. V dropped 6 bases and J dropped 5; count of bases not matched to a gene: 7. Libraries were prepared by immunoSEQ multiplex PCR; TCRdb keeps only in-frame clonotypes and omits some of them. The data contain just over 95,000 clones, 95% of them seen just once; the ten biggest clones take up 0.2% to 0.25%. The chain has TRBV27 and TRBJ1-4; 9 bases agree with TRBD1. This clonotype was sampled from a human donor in good health. The sequencing input was T cells isolated from PBMCs. Written as DNA, the CDR3 is TGTGCCAGCAGGACCTTGGGGACAGGGAATGAAAAACTGTTTTTT. Translation: CASRTLGTGNEKLFF.